Listed here are 15 T cell receptor beta chains from one sample, sequenced in a study of blood T cells in healthy people across ages. Sample-barcoded 5' priming and a J-beta primer mix drove a second PCR of roughly 7 to 11 cycles. TCRdb reprocessed the 5' RACE reads with MiXCR, giving one entry per CDR3 protein. The sample includes about 670,000 distinct CDR3 sequences, approximately 40% of them seen just once. Input material: blood. The origin of the receptors is a man at least 80 years old in good health.

V and J are TRBV28 and TRBJ2-5; 11 bases align to TRBD2. CDR3 length equals 16 residues. V was clipped by 9 bases and J by 11 bases; unmatched bases: 20. Germline CDR1 is MDHEN and CDR2 is SYDVKM. The CDR3 loop reads CASLGQGLADAVKQYF. Written as DNA, the CDR3 is TGTGCCAGTCTTGGACAGGGACTAGCGGACGCGGTTAAGCAGTACTTC.

The chain links TRBV5-1 to TRBJ1-6; perhaps TRBD1 as D (6 bases). From germline, CDR1 is SGHRS and CDR2 YFSETQ. V was trimmed by 2 bases and J by 7 bases, leaving 13 bases between them. The CDR3 totals 15 residues. This chain's CDR3 is CASSLISRGNSPLHF. The CDR3, as DNA: TGCGCCAGCAGCTTAATCAGCAGGGGAAATTCACCCCTCCACTTT. Drawing the rest from reference TRBV5-1 and TRBJ1-6, the complete variable domain is KAGVTQTPRYLIKTRGQQVTLSCSPISGHRSVSWYQQTPGQGLQFLFEYFSETQRNKGNFPGRFSGRQFSNSRSEMNVSTLELGDSALYLCASSLISRGNSPLHFGNGTRLTVT.

The chain uses TRBV6-6 and TRBJ2-3; possible D gene TRBD2, 6 bases. Germline-derived CDR1 and CDR2 are MNHNY and SVGAGI (reference sequence). Trimming pared 5 bases from V and 2 bases from J, leaving 11 bases between. This CDR3 region has 14 residues. CDR3 DNA sequence: TGTGCCAGCAGTGGGGACTTCGCCACAGATACGCAGTATTTT. Translated, it gives CASSGDFATDTQYF.

This chain connects TRBV4-2 to TRBJ1-4; D remains unclear. V lost 1 base and J lost 8, with 11 bases in between. This CDR3 comprises 14 residues. Per germline, CDR1 LGHNA and CDR2 YNFKEQ. Written as DNA, the CDR3 is TGTGCCAGCAGCCAAGGTCGTAAAAGGGAAAAACTGTTTTTT. Protein: CASSQGRKREKLFF.

The genes are TRBV28 and TRBJ2-3; possible D gene TRBD1, 5 bases. Trimming pared 2 bases from V and 5 bases from J, leaving 8 bases between. CDR1 and CDR2 from the germline V gene are MDHEN and SYDVKM. This CDR3 has 13 amino acids. CDR3 bases: TGTGCCAGCAGTTTAGTTGGACAAGATACGCAGTATTTT. Its protein is CASSLVGQDTQYF.

This chain connects TRBV4-2 to TRBJ1-2; tentative D call: TRBD1 (5 bases). Germline assignment: CDR1 LGHNA and CDR2 YNFKEQ. Trimming stripped 0 bases from V and 7 bases from J, with 27 bases between. CDR3 length: 19 residues. The CDR3 loop is CASSQDRPTEAGRVTGYTF. The CDR3 coding sequence is TGTGCCAGCAGCCAAGATCGTCCCACTGAAGCAGGCAGGGTAACTGGCTACACCTTC.

V and J are TRBV7-9 and TRBJ2-7, with TRBD2 identical over 7 bases. TRBJ2-5 explains the end of the DNA better; the J call may be wrong. Per germline, CDR1 SEHNR and CDR2 FQNEAQ (reference sequence). The CDR3 sequence is 15 residues long. CDR3 in DNA: TGTGCCAGCAGCTTAATTCTAGCGGATCAAGAGACCCAGTACTTC. Its protein is CASSLILADQETQYF.

This clonotype was seen a few times. This chain links TRBV7-2 with TRBJ2-5; 9 bases are a match to TRBD1. Germline CDR1 SGHTA, CDR2 FQGNSA. J lost 4 bases, V lost 4 bases, and 7 bases had no gene match. The CDR3 runs to 15 residues. The CDR3 region is CASSSPTGGAETQYF. CDR3 in DNA: TGTGCCAGCAGCTCCCCAACAGGGGGCGCAGAGACCCAGTACTTC.

This clonotype was seen more than once but under ten times. The chain joins TRBV20-1 to TRBJ2-1; 12 bases are a match to TRBD2. The CDR3 is 14 amino acids. V lost 3 bases, J lost 4 bases, and 1 base stayed unmatched. Germline values: CDR1 DFQATT, CDR2 SNEGSKA (reference sequence). CDR3 loop: CSASGTSGYNEQFF. CDR3 in DNA: TGCAGTGCTAGCGGGACTAGCGGGTACAATGAGCAGTTCTTC.

The genes are TRBV10-3 and TRBJ1-5, with D unclear. Germline loops: CDR1 ENHRY, CDR2 SYGVKD. The CDR3 consists of 13 residues. Trimming pared 2 bases from V and 5 bases from J, leaving 7 bases between. The CDR3 loop is CAISEAGHQPQHF. The DNA for the CDR3 is TGTGCCATCAGTGAGGCAGGCCATCAGCCCCAGCATTTT.

The rearrangement joins TRBV5-4 to TRBJ1-1, with D tentatively TRBD1 (5 bases). The CDR3 runs to 14 residues. Germline lookup yields CDR1 SGHNT and CDR2 YYREEE (reference sequence). Trimming cost V 4 bases and J 0 bases, with 10 bases left between them. CDR3 bases: TGTGCCAGCAGCGCCAGGGTAGTGAACACTGAAGCTTTCTTT. Translation: CASSARVVNTEAFF.

In its sample, this clonotype was seen a few times. The chain recombines TRBV24-1 with TRBJ1-2, with D unresolved. The germline V and J ends were trimmed by 1 base and 2 bases, with 16 bases remaining between them. CDR3 size: 17 residues. Looked up from germline, CDR1 is KGHDR and CDR2 is SFDVKD. The CDR3 protein is CATSDLLDGKDNYGYTF. The CDR3 DNA follows: TGTGCCACCAGTGATTTATTGGACGGGAAAGACAACTATGGCTACACCTTC.

The chain uses TRBV10-3 and TRBJ1-1, with 9 bases that match TRBD1. The V segment lost 6 bases and the J segment 7 bases; nucleotides outside the gene matches: 6. CDR1 ENHRY and CDR2 SYGVKD come from the germline V gene. The CDR3 is 13 amino acids. CDR3 protein: CAISGTGLCEAFF. The CDR3 DNA sequence: TGTGCCATCAGCGGGACAGGGCTTTGTGAAGCTTTCTTT.

Only a few counts were recorded for this clonotype. The chain uses TRBV27 and TRBJ2-3, with 7 bases identical to TRBD2. This CDR3 has 16 amino acids. Germline loops: CDR1 MNHEY, CDR2 SMNVEV (reference sequence). The ends lost 3 bases at V and 2 bases at J; junction bases unmatched: 8. As DNA, the CDR3 is TGTGCCAGCAGTTTTTCCGGACTAGGGCCCACAGATACGCAGTATTTT. Translated: CASSFSGLGPTDTQYF.

This clonotype was recorded a few times. The rearrangement joins TRBV2 to TRBJ2-1, with D possibly being TRBD1 (6 bases). Germline V gene data show CDR1 as SNHLY and CDR2 as FYNNEI. Trimming removed 2 bases from V and 9 bases from J, with 14 bases in between. The CDR3 loop spans 14 amino acids. CDR3 loop: CASSETGSLGEQFF. The CDR3 DNA reads TGTGCCAGCAGTGAAACAGGGTCCCTTGGTGAGCAGTTCTTC.